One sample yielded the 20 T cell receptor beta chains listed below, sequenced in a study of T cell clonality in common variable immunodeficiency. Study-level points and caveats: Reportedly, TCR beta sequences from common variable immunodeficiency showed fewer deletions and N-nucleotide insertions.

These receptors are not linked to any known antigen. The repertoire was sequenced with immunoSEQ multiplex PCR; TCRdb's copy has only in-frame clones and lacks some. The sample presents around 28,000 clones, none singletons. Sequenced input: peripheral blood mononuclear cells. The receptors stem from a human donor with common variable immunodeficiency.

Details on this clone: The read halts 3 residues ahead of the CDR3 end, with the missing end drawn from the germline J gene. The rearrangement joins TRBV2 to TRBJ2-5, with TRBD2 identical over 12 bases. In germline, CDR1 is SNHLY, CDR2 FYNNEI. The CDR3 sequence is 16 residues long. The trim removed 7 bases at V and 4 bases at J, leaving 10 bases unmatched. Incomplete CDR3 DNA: TGTGCCAGCACCTGGACTAGCGGGACGGGGGGAGAGACC. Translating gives CASTWTSGTGGET. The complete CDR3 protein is CASTWTSGTGGETQYF.

Partial CDR3 DNA: TGTGCCAGCAGCTTCGGACAGGGTGACAACGAG. It yields the protein CASSFGQGDNE. The whole CDR3 sequence reads CASSFGQGDNEQYF. This chain uses TRBV5-6 with TRBJ2-7, with 8 bases matching TRBD1. The sequenced fragment ends 3 residues before the CDR3 boundary, so the rest is inferred from the germline J gene. After removal of 2 bases from V and 5 bases from J, the junction contained 6 bases not matched to a gene. Germline CDR1 SGHDT, CDR2 YYEEEE. The CDR3 contains 14 residues.

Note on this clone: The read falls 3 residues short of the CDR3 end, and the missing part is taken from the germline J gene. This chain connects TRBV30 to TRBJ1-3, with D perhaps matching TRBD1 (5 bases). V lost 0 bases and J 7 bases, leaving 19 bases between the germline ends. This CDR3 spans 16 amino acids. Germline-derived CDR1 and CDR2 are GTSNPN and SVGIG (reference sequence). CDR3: CAWSVMDIQYRNTIYF. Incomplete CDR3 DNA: TGTGCCTGGAGTGTCATGGACATCCAATATCGGAACACC.

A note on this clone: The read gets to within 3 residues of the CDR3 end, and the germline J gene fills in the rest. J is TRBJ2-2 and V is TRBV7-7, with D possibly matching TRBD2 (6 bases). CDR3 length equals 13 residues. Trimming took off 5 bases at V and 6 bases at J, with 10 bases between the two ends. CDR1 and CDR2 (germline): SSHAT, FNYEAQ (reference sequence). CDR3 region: CASSPSGAGELFF. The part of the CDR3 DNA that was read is TGTGCCAGCAGCCCATCGGGGGCCGGGGAG. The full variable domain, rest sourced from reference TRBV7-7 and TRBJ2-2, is GAGVSQSPRYKVTKRGQDVTLRCDPISSHATLYWYQQALGQGPEFLTYFNYEAQPDKSGLPSDRFSAERPEGSISTLTIQRTEQRDSAMYRCASSPSGAGELFFGEGSRLTVL.

The CDR3 reads CASSTPRPGHMNTEAFF. CDR3 DNA (partial): TGTGCCAGTAGTACCCCGAGGCCGGGACACATGAACACTGAA. The chain carries TRBV19 and TRBJ1-1, with D perhaps TRBD1 (6 bases). The sequenced fragment ends 3 residues before the CDR3 boundary, so the rest is inferred from the germline J gene. CDR1 is LNHDA, CDR2 SQIVND, per germline (reference sequence). The V end was cut by 4 bases, the J end by 0 bases, with 18 bases between. The CDR3 extends over 17 amino acids.

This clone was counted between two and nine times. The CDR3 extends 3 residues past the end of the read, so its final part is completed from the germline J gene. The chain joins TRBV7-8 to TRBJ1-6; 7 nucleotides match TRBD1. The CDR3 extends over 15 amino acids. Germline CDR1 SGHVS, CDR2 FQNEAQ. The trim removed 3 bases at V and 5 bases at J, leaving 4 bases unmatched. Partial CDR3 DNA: TGTGCCAGCAGCTTTTCCGGGACAGATAATTCACCC. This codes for CASSFSGTDNSP. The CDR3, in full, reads CASSFSGTDNSPLHF.

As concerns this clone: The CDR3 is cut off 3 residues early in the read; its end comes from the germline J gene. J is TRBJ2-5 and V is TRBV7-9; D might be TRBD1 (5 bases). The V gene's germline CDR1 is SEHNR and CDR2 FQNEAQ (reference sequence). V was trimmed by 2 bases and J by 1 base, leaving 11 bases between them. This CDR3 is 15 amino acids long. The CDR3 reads CASSLRAGFQETQYF. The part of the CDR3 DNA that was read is TGTGCCAGCAGCTTAAGGGCAGGGTTCCAAGAGACC.

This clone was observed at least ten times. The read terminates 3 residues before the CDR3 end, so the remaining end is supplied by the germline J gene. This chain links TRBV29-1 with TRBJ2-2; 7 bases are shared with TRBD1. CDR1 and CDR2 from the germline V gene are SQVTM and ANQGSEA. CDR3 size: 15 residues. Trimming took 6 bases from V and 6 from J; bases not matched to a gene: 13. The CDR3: CSVEYPGQFPGELFF. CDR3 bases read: TGCAGCGTCGAATACCCGGGACAGTTCCCCGGGGAG.

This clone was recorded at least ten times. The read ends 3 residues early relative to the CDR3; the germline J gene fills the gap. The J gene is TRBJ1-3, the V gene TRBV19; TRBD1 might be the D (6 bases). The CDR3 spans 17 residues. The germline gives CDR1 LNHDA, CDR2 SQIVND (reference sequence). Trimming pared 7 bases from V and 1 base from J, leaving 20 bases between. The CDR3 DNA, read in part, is TGTGCCAGTAAAACGACCTGGGACACCTTATCTGGAAACACC. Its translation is CASKTTWDTLSGNT. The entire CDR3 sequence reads CASKTTWDTLSGNTIYF.

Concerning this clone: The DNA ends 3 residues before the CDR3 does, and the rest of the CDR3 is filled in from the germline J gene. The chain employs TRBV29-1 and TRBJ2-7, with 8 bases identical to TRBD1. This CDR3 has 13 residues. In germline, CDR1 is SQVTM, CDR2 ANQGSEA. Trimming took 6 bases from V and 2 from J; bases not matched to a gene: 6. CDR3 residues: CSVIDRGPYEQYF. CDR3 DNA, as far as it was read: TGCAGCGTGATTGACAGGGGTCCCTACGAG.

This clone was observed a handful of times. The CDR3 sequence: CASSRSGDDSPLHF. The CDR3 DNA, read in part, is TGTGCCAGCTCAAGGTCAGGGGACGATTCACCC. V usage is TRBV18 and J usage is TRBJ1-6, with D maybe TRBD1 (6 bases). The CDR3 end lies 3 residues beyond the end of the read and is filled in from the germline J gene. V lost 5 bases to trimming and J lost 8 bases, with 13 bases between them. Germline values: CDR1 KGHSH, CDR2 LQKENI. The CDR3 extends over 14 amino acids.

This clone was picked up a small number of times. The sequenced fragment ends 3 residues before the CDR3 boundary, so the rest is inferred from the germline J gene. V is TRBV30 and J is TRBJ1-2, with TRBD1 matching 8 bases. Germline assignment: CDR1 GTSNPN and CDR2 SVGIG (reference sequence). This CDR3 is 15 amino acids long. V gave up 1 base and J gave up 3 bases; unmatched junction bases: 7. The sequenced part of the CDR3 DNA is TGTGCCTGGAGTGCTACAGGGGGAGGTGACTATGGC. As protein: CAWSATGGGDYG. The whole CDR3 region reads CAWSATGGGDYGYTF.

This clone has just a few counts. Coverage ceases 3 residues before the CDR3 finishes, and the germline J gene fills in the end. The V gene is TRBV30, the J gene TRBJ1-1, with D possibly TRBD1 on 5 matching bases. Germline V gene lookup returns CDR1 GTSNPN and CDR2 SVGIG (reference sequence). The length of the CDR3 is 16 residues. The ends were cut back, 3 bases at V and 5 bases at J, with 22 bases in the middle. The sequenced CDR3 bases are TGTGCCTGGAGCGTACCCTTGGGAGGGGAATGGACTGAA. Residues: CAWSVPLGGEWTE. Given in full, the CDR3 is CAWSVPLGGEWTEAFF.

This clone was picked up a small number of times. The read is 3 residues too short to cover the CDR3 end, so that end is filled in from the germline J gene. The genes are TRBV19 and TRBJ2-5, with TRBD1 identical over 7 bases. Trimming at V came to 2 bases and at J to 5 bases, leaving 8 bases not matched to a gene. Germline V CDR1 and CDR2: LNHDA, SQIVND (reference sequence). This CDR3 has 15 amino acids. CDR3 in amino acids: CASSISDRVPETQYF. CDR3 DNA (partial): TGTGCCAGTAGTATATCCGACAGGGTGCCGGAGACC.

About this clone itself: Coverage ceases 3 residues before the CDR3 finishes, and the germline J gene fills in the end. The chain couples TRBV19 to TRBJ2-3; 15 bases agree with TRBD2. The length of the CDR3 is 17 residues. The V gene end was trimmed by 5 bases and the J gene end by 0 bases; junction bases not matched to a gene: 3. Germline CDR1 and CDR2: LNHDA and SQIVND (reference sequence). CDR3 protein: CASSWGLAGGSTDTQYF. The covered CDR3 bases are TGTGCCAGTAGTTGGGGACTAGCGGGGGGCAGCACAGATACG.

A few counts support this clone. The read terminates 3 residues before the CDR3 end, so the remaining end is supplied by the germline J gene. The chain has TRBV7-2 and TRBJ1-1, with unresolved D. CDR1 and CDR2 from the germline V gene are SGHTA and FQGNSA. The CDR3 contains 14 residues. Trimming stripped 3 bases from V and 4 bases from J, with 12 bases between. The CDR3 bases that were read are TGTGCCAGCAGCTTCGCCCTCGGTAGCACTGAA. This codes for CASSFALGSTE. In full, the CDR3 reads CASSFALGSTEAFF. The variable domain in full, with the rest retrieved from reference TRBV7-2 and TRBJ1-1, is GAGVSQSPSNKVTEKGKDVELRCDPISGHTALYWYRQSLGQGLEFLIYFQGNSAPDKSGLPSDRFSAERTGGSVSTLTIQRTQQEDSAVYLCASSFALGSTEAFFGQGTRLTVV.

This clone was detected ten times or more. CDR3: CSAAGTVNEKLFF. The covered CDR3 bases are TGCAGTGCCGCCGGGACAGTTAATGAAAAA. This chain connects TRBV20-1 to TRBJ1-4; 7 nucleotides align to TRBD1. Read sequence stops 3 residues before the CDR3 end, and the germline J gene provides the missing end. Germline CDR1 is DFQATT and CDR2 is SNEGSKA (reference sequence). V gave up 6 bases and J gave up 4 bases; unmatched junction bases: 5. CDR3 length: 13 amino acids.

The covered CDR3 bases are TGTGCCAGCAGCTTAGAGGGACACCTCACGGGAGAGACC. Residues: CASSLEGHLTGET. The entire CDR3 sequence reads CASSLEGHLTGETQYF. V gene TRBV7-7 combines with J gene TRBJ2-5; a weak D match, TRBD1 (6 bases). The read gets to within 3 residues of the CDR3 end, and the germline J gene fills in the rest. In germline, CDR1 is SSHAT, CDR2 FNYEAQ (reference sequence). Deletions cut 1 base from V and 4 bases from J, with 16 bases between. The CDR3 runs 16 residues. Full variable domain (missing parts from reference TRBV7-7 and TRBJ2-5): GAGVSQSPRYKVTKRGQDVTLRCDPISSHATLYWYQQALGQGPEFLTYFNYEAQPDKSGLPSDRFSAERPEGSISTLTIQRTEQRDSAMYRCASSLEGHLTGETQYFGPGTRLLVL.

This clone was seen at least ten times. The CDR3 here is CASSLAGQNTEAFF. Partial CDR3 DNA: TGTGCCAGCAGCTTAGCCGGACAGAACACTGAA. The chain links TRBV7-9 to TRBJ1-1; perhaps TRBD1 as D (5 bases). Sequencing ends 3 residues short of the CDR3 end; the germline J gene provides the rest. There are 14 residues in the CDR3. Per germline, CDR1 SEHNR and CDR2 FQNEAQ (reference sequence). V lost 0 bases, J lost 1 base, and 6 bases lay in between. The variable domain in full, with the rest retrieved from reference TRBV7-9 and TRBJ1-1, is DTGVSQNPRHKITKRGQNVTFRCDPISEHNRLYWYRQTLGQGPEFLTYFQNEAQLEKSRLLSDRFSAERPKGSFSTLEIQRTEQGDSAMYLCASSLAGQNTEAFFGQGTRLTVV.

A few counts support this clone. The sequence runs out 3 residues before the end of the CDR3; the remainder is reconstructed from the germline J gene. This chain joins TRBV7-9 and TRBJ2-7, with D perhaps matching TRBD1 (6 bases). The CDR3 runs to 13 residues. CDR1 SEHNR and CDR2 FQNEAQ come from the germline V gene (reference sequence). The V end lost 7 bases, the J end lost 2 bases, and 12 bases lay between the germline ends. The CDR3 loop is CASTVDSAYEQYF. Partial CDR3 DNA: TGTGCCAGCACCGTGGACAGTGCCTACGAG.